This T cell receptor (beta chain) was retrieved from a study of cytomegalovirus exposure and HLA in healthy donors. J was trimmed by 7 bases and V by 0 bases; bases with no gene match: 3. Germline V lookup: CDR1 SGHAT, CDR2 FQNNGV. The CDR3 has 15 residues. The PCR ran on 60 Vbeta and 13 Jbeta primers. TCRdb's copy holds only in-frame clones and misses some; the assay was immunoSEQ multiplex PCR. Found here are about 140,000 clones; the top ten clones hold approximately 2.4%. Sequenced material: PBMCs. The chain carries TRBV11-2 and TRBJ2-1; 10 nucleotides line up with TRBD2. The source of this sequence is a middle-aged man in good health and CMV-seronegative. The CDR3 here is CASSLEAGGQNEQFF. The CDR3 DNA is TGTGCCAGCAGCTTAGAAGCGGGGGGGCAGAATGAGCAGTTCTTC.